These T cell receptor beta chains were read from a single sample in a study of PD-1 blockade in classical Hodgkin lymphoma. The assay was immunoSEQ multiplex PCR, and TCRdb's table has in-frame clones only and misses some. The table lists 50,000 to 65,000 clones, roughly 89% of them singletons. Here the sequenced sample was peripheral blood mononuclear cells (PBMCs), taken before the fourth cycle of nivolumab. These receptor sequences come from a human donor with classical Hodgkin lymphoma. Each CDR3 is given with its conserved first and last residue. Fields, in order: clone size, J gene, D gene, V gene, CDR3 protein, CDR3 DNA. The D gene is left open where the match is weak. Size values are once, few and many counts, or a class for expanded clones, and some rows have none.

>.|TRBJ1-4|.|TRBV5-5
CASSLFGGATNEKLFF
TGTGCCAGCAGCTTGTTTGGGGGCGCAACTAATGAAAAACTGTTTTTT
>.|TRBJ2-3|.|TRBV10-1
CASSAGHFSADTQYF
TGCGCCAGCAGTGCGGGGCACTTCTCGGCAGATACGCAGTATTTT
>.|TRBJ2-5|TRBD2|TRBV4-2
CASSQEASGETQYF
TGTGCCAGCAGCCAAGAAGCTAGCGGGGAGACCCAGTACTTC
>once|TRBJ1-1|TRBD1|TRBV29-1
CSVGTGHNTEAFF
TGCAGCGTAGGGACAGGGCACAACACTGAAGCTTTCTTT
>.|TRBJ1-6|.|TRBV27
CASSLYAGSIYSPLHF
TGTGCCAGCAGTTTGTACGCGGGGTCAATTTATTCACCCCTCCACTTT
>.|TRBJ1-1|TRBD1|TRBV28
CASSLAGGTEAFF
TGTGCCAGCAGTTTAGCAGGGGGCACTGAAGCTTTCTTT
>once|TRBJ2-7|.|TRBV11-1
CASRYGGVLPSEQYF
TGTGCCAGCAGATACGGGGGAGTACTACCTTCCGAGCAGTACTTC
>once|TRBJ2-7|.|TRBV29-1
CSVLGDSYEQYF
TGCAGCGTTTTGGGGGACTCCTACGAGCAGTACTTC
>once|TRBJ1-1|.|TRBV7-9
CASSSSTRWGTEAFF
TGTGCCAGCAGCTCTTCTACTCGGTGGGGGACTGAAGCTTTCTTT
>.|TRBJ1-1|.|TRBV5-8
CASSPNSGYTEAFF
TGTGCCAGCAGCCCCAACAGCGGATACACTGAAGCTTTCTTT
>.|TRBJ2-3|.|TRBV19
CASSITGATDTQYF
TGTGCCAGTAGTATCACGGGGGCCACAGATACGCAGTATTTT
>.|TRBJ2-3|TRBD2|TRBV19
CASSNGLAGTQYF
TGTGCCAGTAGTAACGGACTAGCGGGTACGCAGTATTTT
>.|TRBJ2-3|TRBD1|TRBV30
CAWSKSGGWTDTQYF
TGTGCCTGGAGTAAATCAGGGGGCTGGACAGATACGCAGTATTTT
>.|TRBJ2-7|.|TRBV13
CASSLASTGFSYEQYF
TGTGCCAGCAGCTTAGCCTCTACAGGGTTCTCCTACGAGCAGTACTTC
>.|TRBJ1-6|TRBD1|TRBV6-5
CASSYQRQGRSPLHF
TGTGCCAGCAGTTACCAGAGACAGGGTCGTTCACCCCTCCACTTT
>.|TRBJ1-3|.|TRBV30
CAWKNSRSGNTIYF
TGTGCCTGGAAAAACAGCCGCTCTGGAAACACCATATATTTT
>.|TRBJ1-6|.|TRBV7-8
CASAAEGFSPLHF
TGTGCCAGCGCGGCTGAGGGGTTCTCACCCCTCCACTTT
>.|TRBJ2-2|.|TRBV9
CASSVGGLLTGELFF
TGTGCCAGCAGCGTAGGAGGTCTACTCACCGGGGAGCTGTTTTTT
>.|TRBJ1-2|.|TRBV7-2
CASSLASPSNGYTF
TGTGCCAGCAGCTTAGCGAGCCCTTCGAATGGCTACACCTTC
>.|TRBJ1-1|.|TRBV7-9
CASSSWQGSGIMNTEAFF
TGTGCCAGCAGCTCTTGGCAGGGAAGCGGCATCATGAACACTGAAGCTTTCTTT
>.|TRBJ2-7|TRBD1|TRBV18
CASSPLSGQVLSEQYF
TGTGCCAGCTCCCCGTTGTCAGGACAGGTTCTGTCCGAGCAGTACTTC
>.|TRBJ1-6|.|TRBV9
CASSVVFDNSPLHF
TGTGCCAGCAGCGTAGTGTTCGATAATTCACCCCTCCACTTT
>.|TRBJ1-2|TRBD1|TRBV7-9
CASSPHRGTTEDGYTF
TGTGCCAGCAGCCCCCACAGGGGCACCACCGAGGATGGCTACACCTTC
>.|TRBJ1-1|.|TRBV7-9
CASSLTGGNTEAFF
TGTGCCAGCAGCTTAACGGGGGGTAACACTGAAGCTTTCTTT
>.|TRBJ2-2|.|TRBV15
CATSRVGRELFF
TGTGCCACCAGCAGAGTGGGACGGGAGCTGTTTTTT
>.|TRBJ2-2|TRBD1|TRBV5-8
CASTRDSTNTGELFF
TGTGCCAGCACGAGGGACAGTACGAACACCGGGGAGCTGTTTTTT
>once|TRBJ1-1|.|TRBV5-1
CASSLRVSGTEAFF
TGCGCCAGCAGCTTGCGGGTATCGGGCACTGAAGCTTTCTTT
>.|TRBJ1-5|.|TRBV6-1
CASSEWSGYQPQHF
TGTGCCAGCAGTGAATGGTCCGGGTATCAGCCCCAGCATTTT
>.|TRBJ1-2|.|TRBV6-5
CASSFVGAGNGYTF
TGTGCCAGCAGTTTTGTAGGGGCGGGCAATGGCTACACCTTC
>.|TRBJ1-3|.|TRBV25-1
CASSWGVSGNTIYF
TGTGCCAGCAGCTGGGGTGTCTCTGGAAACACCATATATTTT
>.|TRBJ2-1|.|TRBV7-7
CASSSDAGGEQFF
TGTGCTAGCAGCTCCGACGCCGGGGGCGAGCAGTTCTTC
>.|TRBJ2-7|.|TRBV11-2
CASSPRGREGANYEQYF
TGTGCCAGCAGCCCGAGGGGCAGGGAGGGGGCGAACTACGAGCAGTACTTC
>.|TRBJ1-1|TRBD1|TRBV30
CAWTGGDIKKAFF
TGTGCCTGGACAGGGGGGGACATTAAAAAAGCTTTCTTT
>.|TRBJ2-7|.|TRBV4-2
CASSQVFRASYEQYF
TGTGCCAGCAGCCAAGTTTTCCGTGCCTCCTACGAGCAGTACTTC
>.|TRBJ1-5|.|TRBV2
CASSRDGQSNQPQHF
TGTGCCAGCAGTCGCGATGGACAGTCCAATCAGCCCCAGCATTTT
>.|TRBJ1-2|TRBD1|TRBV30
CAWTGTEEGYTF
TGTGCCTGGACCGGGACAGAAGAAGGCTACACCTTC